The present entry profiles one T cell receptor (beta chain) with its context. Its antigen is not known. Each PCR replicate run on unsorted PBMC took in approximately 310 ng DNA, tens of thousands of T cell genomes. TCRdb's table, derived via immunoSEQ multiplex PCR, lists solely in-frame clones and lacks some. Among about 490,000 clones, 79% were seen once, and the ten largest hold about an eighth. The sample is drawn from a study of shared clonotypes between healthy human individuals. Study findings and constraints: There were few donors, and this limited the genetic and exposure-history diversity represented. Expectations were that clonotype sharing among donors would be affected by sequencing depth.

Germline CDR1 ENHRY, CDR2 SYGVKD. Trimming stripped 10 bases from V and 7 bases from J, with 13 bases between. The CDR3 is 11 amino acids. Specimen: PBMCs. The chain carries TRBV10-3 and TRBJ1-2, with a possible D match to TRBD1 (5 bases). This clonotype was obtained from a woman aged 40 to 49 in good health. Some clones in this sample may be carry-over from other donors' samples. The CDR3 sequence is CASTGGAGYTF. Here the CDR3 DNA reads TGTGCCAGTACGGGGGGAGCTGGCTACACCTTC.